A selection of T cell receptor beta chains follows, all from one sample in a study of T cell responses to AZD1222 COVID-19 vaccine. Sequencing used immunoSEQ multiplex PCR; TCRdb keeps in-frame clones, though not all of them. The table has over 150,000 clones, 80% to 90% seen once; the top ten hold 6.5% to 8.5%. The sample consisted of peripheral blood, taken on day 0 of AZD1222 vaccination. Source of these receptors: an adult in good health. CDR3s include the opening cysteine and the closing phenylalanine or tryptophan. Fields, in order: V gene, J gene, D gene, clone size, CDR3 DNA, CDR3 protein. D genes are given only for firm matches. A clone size is listed for some rows: how often the clone was seen (once, few, many), or a class if it is expanded.

TRBV18	TRBJ2-7	-	-	TGTGCCAGCTCACCACCGTCCGGGGGCGAGCAGTACTTC	CASSPPSGGEQYF
TRBV30	TRBJ2-5	TRBD1	-	TGTGCCTGGAGTGGGTTCCTCGCGGGACAGGGAAACCCAAGTACCCAGTACTTC	CAWSGFLAGQGNPSTQYF
TRBV27	TRBJ2-1	TRBD2	-	TGTGCCAGCAGTTTAGGGACTAGCAGCTACAATGAGCAGTTCTTC	CASSLGTSSYNEQFF
TRBV7-9	TRBJ1-2	TRBD1	-	TGTGCCAGCAGCTCCTACGCCGGGACAGACTATGGCTACACCTTC	CASSSYAGTDYGYTF
TRBV12-3/TRBV12-4	TRBJ2-1	-	-	TGTGCCAGCAGGACGGTTAATTACAATGAGCAGTTCTTC	CASRTVNYNEQFF
TRBV4-3	TRBJ2-1	-	-	TGCGCCAGCAGCCAAGATGGGTCGGAGTCGGGAAATGAGCAGTTCTTC	CASSQDGSESGNEQFF
TRBV13	TRBJ2-7	-	once	TGTGCCAGCAGCCCTGGACAGATCTCCTACGAGCAGTACTTC	CASSPGQISYEQYF
TRBV9	TRBJ1-1	-	-	TGTGCCAGCAGCGTTCGACCCGGGACCACGCCACCCCTCACTGAAGCTTTCTTT	CASSVRPGTTPPLTEAFF
TRBV3-1/TRBV3-2	TRBJ2-1	-	-	TGTGCCAGCAGCCCCCCCCGAATAGTGGGGGCTAACAATGAGCAGTTCTTC	CASSPPRIVGANNEQFF
TRBV6-5	TRBJ2-1	TRBD2	-	TGTGCCAGCAGTTACGGACTAGCGGACTCCTACAATGAGCAGTTCTTC	CASSYGLADSYNEQFF
TRBV19	TRBJ1-5	TRBD1	-	TGTGCCAGTACCGAACAGGGGGCGGTAGGTCAGCCCCAGCATTTT	CASTEQGAVGQPQHF